This entry is about one T cell receptor beta chain. Its antigen is currently not known. The record has no base qualities; no much larger clone is one base away. Because repertoires were sampled repeatedly during chemoradiotherapy, clonal expansion in the tumor microenvironment could be followed. The sample is drawn from a study of chemoradiotherapy in HPV16-positive cancers (dated by TCRdb to between 2020 and 2023). About the study as a whole: Candidate HPV-specific T-cell clones and common TCR motifs were defined by functional T-cell assays performed on cells from two HPV16-positive patients. The candidate HPV-specific TCRs and motifs were then tracked in TCR repertoires from 86 patients with HPV-related cancers. The study asked whether T-cell immunity against the HPV oncoproteins E6 and E7 changes during chemoradiotherapy and whether it affects survival. Broader findings and caveats from the paper: Expansion of candidate HPV-specific clones and E7-related TCR motifs was observed in the tumor microenvironment during treatment, whereas no such expansion was observed for non-HPV-specific T cells. In HPV16-positive patients, expansion of HPV-responsive T cells during chemoradiotherapy was associated with improved recurrence-free survival. The survival association was reported for HPV16-positive patients, and the functional definition of HPV-specific T cells was derived from only two HPV16-positive patients.

The germline V gene sets CDR1 to SGHTS and CDR2 to YDEGEE. Between the V and J ends, shortened by 3 bases and 4 bases respectively, the junction contains 13 bases. From cysteine to phenylalanine, the CDR3 is 14 amino acids long. The CDR3 DNA has 42 bases and is translated from base 1. Libraries were built with the immunoSEQ multiplex PCR assay. TCRdb mirrors the immuneACCESS table, restricted to in-frame sequences. Some clones are absent from its copies; in checked studies, under half trace to an unresolved V gene, and the reason for the others is unknown. This sample is represented by tens of thousands of clones; about 90% of them were singletons. The ten top clones hold roughly 4.2% of the sample.

The TCR originated in a human donor with HPV-associated anogenital cancer. The chain was built from TRBV5-8 and TRBJ1-2, with TRBD1 perhaps the D gene, on 6 matching bases. The sample was blood, taken from a patient who underwent chemoradiotherapy. DNA sequence: TGTGCCAGCAGCTCTTTAAACAGGGCCTATGGCTACACCTTC. It codes for CASSSLNRAYGYTF.